A selection of T cell receptor beta chains follows, all from one sample in a study of cytomegalovirus exposure and HLA in healthy donors. Clones were sequenced by immunoSEQ multiplex PCR, and TCRdb holds only the in-frame ones, with some missing. The repertoire holds roughly 88,000 clones, with about three quarters as singletons. Sequencing was carried out using PBMCs. The receptors were sampled from a young man in good health and CMV-seropositive. Both conserved end residues are part of each CDR3. The D gene is left open where the match is weak. Clone size is stated in some rows and not others, as once, few, many or a class when expanded.

J | size | V | D | DNA | CDR3
TRBJ2-2 | NA | TRBV5-6 | TRBD1 | TGTGCCAGCAGCCCGGGACAGGGGGACACCGGGGAGCTGTTTTTT | CASSPGQGDTGELFF
TRBJ1-1 | NA | TRBV14 | NA | TGTGCCAGCAGCCAATACTCGTGGAACACTGAAGCTTTCTTT | CASSQYSWNTEAFF
TRBJ1-2 | NA | TRBV4-3 | NA | TGCGCCAGCAGCCCTCAGACTAACTATGGCTACACCTTC | CASSPQTNYGYTF
TRBJ1-2 | NA | TRBV29-1 | TRBD1 | TGCAGCGTTGAAGGCGCCCAGACAGGGATGGGGAACTATGGCTACACCTTC | CSVEGAQTGMGNYGYTF
TRBJ1-5 | NA | TRBV28 | NA | TGTGCCAGCAGTTTCGGGGGATTTCAGCCCCAGCATTTT | CASSFGGFQPQHF
TRBJ2-2 | NA | TRBV11-1 | NA | TGTGCCAGCAGCTTTGGGCGGGGCCAGAACACCGGGGAGCTGTTTTTT | CASSFGRGQNTGELFF
TRBJ1-6 | NA | TRBV6-1 | TRBD1 | TGTGCCAGCAGTGTGACACAGGGGGCTGATTCACCCCTCCACTTT | CASSVTQGADSPLHF
TRBJ2-1 | NA | TRBV10-3 | TRBD2 | TGTGCCATCAGAGAGAGATATACCGGGACTAGCGGGAGAGGTGCCACCTACAATGAGCAGTTCTTC | CAIRERYTGTSGRGATYNEQFF
TRBJ1-6 | NA | TRBV6-1 | NA | TGTGCCAGCAGTGTCCCAGATAATGGGCCGAGCTCCTATAATTCACCCCTCCACTTT | CASSVPDNGPSSYNSPLHF
TRBJ2-7 | NA | TRBV7-2 | TRBD2 | TGTGCCAGCAGCTTAGTAGGCGCGGGAGACGAGCAGTACTTC | CASSLVGAGDEQYF
TRBJ1-5 | NA | TRBV5-1 | NA | TGCGCCAGCAGACCCGACAGGAAAAGCAATCAGCCCCAGCATTTT | CASRPDRKSNQPQHF
TRBJ2-3 | once | TRBV5-1 | TRBD2 | TGCGCCAGCAGCCCGGGACTAGCCGCAGATACGCAGTATTTT | CASSPGLAADTQYF
TRBJ2-3 | NA | TRBV7-9 | TRBD2 | TGTGCCAACGAACCCCTAGCGGGCCGTACAGATACGCAGTATTTT | CANEPLAGRTDTQYF
TRBJ2-7 | NA | TRBV25-1 | NA | TGTGCCAGCAGTGAATGGAGGTCAAGCTCCTACGAGCAGTACTTC | CASSEWRSSSYEQYF
TRBJ1-5 | once | TRBV28 | TRBD1 | TGTGCCAGCAGTAGGGACAGGGGACAGCCCCAGCATTTT | CASSRDRGQPQHF
TRBJ1-6 | few | TRBV6-4 | NA | TGTGCCAGCAGTGACAGGGGAAATTCACCCCTCCACTTT | CASSDRGNSPLHF
TRBJ2-1 | NA | TRBV6-1 | NA | TGTGCCAGCAGTGGGGCCTACAGCAATGAGCAGTTCTTC | CASSGAYSNEQFF
TRBJ1-2 | NA | TRBV27 | NA | TGTGCCAGCAGTTTTCTCCAGGGTCATGGCTACACCTTC | CASSFLQGHGYTF
TRBJ1-2 | few | TRBV9 | TRBD1 | TGTGCCAGCAGCGTACAGGGGGCGTATGGCTACACCTTC | CASSVQGAYGYTF
TRBJ2-7 | NA | TRBV29-1 | TRBD1 | TGCAGCGTTTCCACGAGACCGGGACAGGGGGGCTACGAGCAGTACTTC | CSVSTRPGQGGYEQYF
TRBJ1-5 | NA | TRBV19 | NA | TGTGCCAGTAGTATAGGTCCGGGGGGGGTCAGCAATCAGCCCCAGCATTTT | CASSIGPGGVSNQPQHF
TRBJ1-1 | NA | TRBV14 | TRBD1 | TGTGCCAGCAGCCAATGGGGACAGAACACTGAAGTTTTCTTT | CASSQWGQNTEVFF
TRBJ1-3 | NA | TRBV18 | NA | TGTGCCAGCTCACCACCGGGCAGTTGGGCTGGAAACACCATATATTTT | CASSPPGSWAGNTIYF
TRBJ1-2 | NA | TRBV4-1 | TRBD1 | TGCGCCAGCAGCCGCTCTGGGACAGGGGATCCTAACTATGGCTACACCTTC | CASSRSGTGDPNYGYTF